Listed below are T cell receptor beta chains from one sample, sequenced in a study of blood T cell repertoires in COVID-19. The method was immunoSEQ multiplex PCR; TCRdb's version includes in-frame clones alone and lacks a portion of them. The table lists 490,000 or so clones, 70% to 90% of them singletons. Sequencing used PBMCs or T cells enriched from blood (not recorded which). All receptors come from an older woman who had recovered from COVID-19. Each CDR3 is given with its conserved first and last residue. Fields, in order: J gene, V gene, D gene, clone size, CDR3 DNA, CDR3 protein. A D gene is named only where the DNA matches it firmly. Clone size appears in some rows only: once, few, many, or a class for an expanded clone.

TRBJ1-3	TRBV15	TRBD1	NA	TGTGCCACCAGCAGGACTGACAGGGGGCCTGGAAACACCATATATTTT	CATSRTDRGPGNTIYF
TRBJ1-1	TRBV4-2	TRBD1	NA	TGTGCCAGCAGCCAGGGACAGGGACGAACGACTGAAGCTTTCTTT	CASSQGQGRTTEAFF
TRBJ2-7	TRBV3-1/TRBV3-2	NA	NA	TGTGCCAGCAGTATGAGGGCGTCAGCCTACGAGCAGTACTTC	CASSMRASAYEQYF
TRBJ1-3	TRBV15	NA	few	TGTGCCACCAGCAGAGTTGGCCAGGGACTTACTGGAAACACCATATATTTT	CATSRVGQGLTGNTIYF
TRBJ2-7	TRBV5-8	NA	NA	TGTGCCAGCAGCTCAACAGGGTCGTACGAGCAGTACTTC	CASSSTGSYEQYF
TRBJ2-1	TRBV7-2	NA	NA	TGTGCCAGCAGCTCCCGGACAGACTCCTACAATGAGCAGTTCTTC	CASSSRTDSYNEQFF
TRBJ1-2	TRBV6-5	NA	NA	TGTGCCACCGGCGGGGCCCCGCGCTACACCTTC	CATGGAPRYTF
TRBJ1-2	TRBV24-1	NA	few	TGTGCCACCAGTGATACTGACCAGGGCTATGGCTACACCTTC	CATSDTDQGYGYTF
TRBJ2-1	TRBV10-1	NA	NA	TGCGCCAGCAGCGTACCGGGGGTGGCTGAGCAGTTCTTC	CASSVPGVAEQFF
TRBJ1-2	TRBV10-3	NA	NA	TGTGCCATCAGTGGACAGGCAAACTATGGCTACACCTTC	CAISGQANYGYTF
TRBJ2-1	TRBV30	NA	NA	TGTGCCTGGGACTCCCTCGATGAGCAGTTCTTC	CAWDSLDEQFF
TRBJ1-5	TRBV10-3	NA	NA	TGTGCCACCCAGGGTTTGGGCAATCAGCCCCAGCATTTT	CATQGLGNQPQHF
TRBJ1-3	TRBV10-3	NA	NA	TGTGCCATCAGTGATTTAAACTTTCGAGGAAACACCATATATTTT	CAISDLNFRGNTIYF
TRBJ2-5	TRBV5-1	TRBD1	NA	TGCGCCAGCAGCTTGCGATCTAGGGGGCAAAGGGAGACCCAGTACTTC	CASSLRSRGQRETQYF
TRBJ1-2	TRBV5-1	NA	NA	TGCGCCAGCAGCTTGGCCGCACAGGCCCAGAGTGGCTACACCTTC	CASSLAAQAQSGYTF
TRBJ2-1	TRBV2	NA	NA	TGTGCCAGCAGCAATCAATATGAGCAGTTCTTC	CASSNQYEQFF
TRBJ2-7	TRBV10-3	TRBD2	NA	TGTGCCATCAGTGAGGGCGGGGGGAGAACCTACGAGCAGTACTTC	CAISEGGGRTYEQYF
TRBJ1-2	TRBV2	TRBD1	NA	TGTGCCGTTAGGGGACTAAGCCGGGACAGGTCCTCGTATGGTGGCTACACCTTC	CAVRGLSRDRSSYGGYTF
TRBJ2-1	TRBV6-5	TRBD2	NA	TGTGCCAGCAGCTATGGACTAGCGTATGAGCAGTTCTTC	CASSYGLAYEQFF
TRBJ1-2	TRBV24-1	NA	NA	TGTGCCACCAGTGACTCCCTGGGGGGAAGAGGCTACACCTTC	CATSDSLGGRGYTF